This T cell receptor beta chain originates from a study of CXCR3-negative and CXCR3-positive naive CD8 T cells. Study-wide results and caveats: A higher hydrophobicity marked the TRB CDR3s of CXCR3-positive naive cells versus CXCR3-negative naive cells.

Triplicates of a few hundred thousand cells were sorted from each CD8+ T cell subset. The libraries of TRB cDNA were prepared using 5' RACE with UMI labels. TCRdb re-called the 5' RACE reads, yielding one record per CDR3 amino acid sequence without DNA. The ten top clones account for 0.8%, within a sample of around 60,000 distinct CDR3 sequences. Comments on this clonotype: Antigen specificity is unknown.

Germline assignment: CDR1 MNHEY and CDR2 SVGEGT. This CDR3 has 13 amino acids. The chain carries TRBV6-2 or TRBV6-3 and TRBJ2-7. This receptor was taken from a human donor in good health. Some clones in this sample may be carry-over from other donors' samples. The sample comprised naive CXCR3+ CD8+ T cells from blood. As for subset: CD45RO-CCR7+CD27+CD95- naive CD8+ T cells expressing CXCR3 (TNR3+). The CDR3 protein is CASWTGDSYEQYF.